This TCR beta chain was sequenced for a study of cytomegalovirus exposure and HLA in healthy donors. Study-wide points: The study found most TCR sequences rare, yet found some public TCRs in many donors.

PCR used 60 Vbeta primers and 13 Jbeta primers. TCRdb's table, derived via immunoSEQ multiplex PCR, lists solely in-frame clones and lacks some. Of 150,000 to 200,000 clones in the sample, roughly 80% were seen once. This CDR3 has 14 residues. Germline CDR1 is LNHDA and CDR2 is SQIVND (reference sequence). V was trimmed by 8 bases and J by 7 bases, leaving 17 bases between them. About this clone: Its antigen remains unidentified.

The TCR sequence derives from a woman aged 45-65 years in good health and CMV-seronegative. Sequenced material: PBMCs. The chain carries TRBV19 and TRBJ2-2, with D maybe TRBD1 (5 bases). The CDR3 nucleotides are TGTGCCAGTGGAGCCTCTCAGGGAATCGGGGAGCTGTTTTTT. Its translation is CASGASQGIGELFF. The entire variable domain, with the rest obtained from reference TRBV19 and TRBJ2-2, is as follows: DGGITQSPKYLFRKEGQNVTLSCEQNLNHDAMYWYRQDPGQGLRLIYYSQIVNDFQKGDIAEGYSVSREKKESFPLTVTSAQKNPTAFYLCASGASQGIGELFFGEGSRLTVL.